This TCR beta chain was captured in a study of blood T cell repertoires in COVID-19. Assay used: immunoSEQ multiplex PCR; TCRdb lists only in-frame clones, some missing. The sample lists around 39,000 clones; roughly 88% were seen once. CDR1 is LNHNV and CDR2 is YYDKDF in the germline V gene (reference sequence). CDR3 length: 16 residues. V shed 3 bases and J 6 bases; nucleotides not matched to a gene: 8. Sequencing input: peripheral blood. The chain carries TRBV15 and TRBJ2-2; 9 bases map to TRBD1. The clonotype was recovered from a man aged 60 to 75 with active COVID-19. CDR3: CATSSLGQGNSGELFF. CDR3 bases: TGTGCCACCAGCAGTTTGGGACAGGGTAATTCCGGGGAGCTGTTTTTT.